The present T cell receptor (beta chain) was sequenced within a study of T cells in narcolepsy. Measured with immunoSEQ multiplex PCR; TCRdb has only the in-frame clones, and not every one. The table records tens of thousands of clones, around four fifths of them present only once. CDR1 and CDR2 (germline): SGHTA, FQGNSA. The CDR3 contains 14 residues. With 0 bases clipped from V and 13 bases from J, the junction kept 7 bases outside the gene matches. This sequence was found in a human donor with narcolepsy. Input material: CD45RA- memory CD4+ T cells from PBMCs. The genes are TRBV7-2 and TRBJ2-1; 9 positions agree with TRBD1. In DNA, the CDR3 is TGTGCCAGCAGCTTAGCGCGAGGACAGGGGTATCAGTTCTTC. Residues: CASSLARGQGYQFF.